In this sample, the clone carrying this T cell receptor beta chain turned up once. As yet, its antigen is unknown. This sample is drawn from a study of cytomegalovirus exposure and HLA in healthy donors. Study details: There were some 380 genotyped donors. Of these, roughly 80% fell in the genetic ancestry cluster associated with self-reported Caucasian donors.

Primers for the PCR totalled 60 Vbeta and 13 Jbeta. Clones were read by immunoSEQ multiplex PCR, and TCRdb kept only the in-frame ones, dropping some. Of 150,000 to 200,000 clones listed, around 86% are singletons. General study findings and limits: Analyzed later, most CMV-associated TCR beta chains appeared HLA-restricted. The authors assumed roughly uniform sequencing depth across donors for presence/absence analyses.

V trimming: 3 bases; J trimming: 0 bases; junction bases outside the gene matches: 14. The CDR3 extends over 20 amino acids. The germline CDR1 and CDR2 sequences are MGHRA and YSYEKL. The V call is TRBV4-1, the J call TRBJ2-1; TRBD2 agrees at 10 bases. This TCR derives from a human donor in good health. The material sequenced was PBMCs. The CDR3 DNA is TGCGCCAGCAGCCATTCTGGGCTAAAGCGGGGGGGCAGCTCCTACAATGAGCAGTTCTTC. Translated, it gives CASSHSGLKRGGSSYNEQFF.